This TCR beta chain came from a study of cytomegalovirus exposure and HLA in healthy donors. This clone was observed a single time. The CDR3 loop spans 15 amino acids. The V end was cut by 0 bases, the J end by 0 bases, with 7 bases between. CDR1 and CDR2 (germline): SGDLS, YYNGEE. The PCR had 60 Vbeta and 13 Jbeta primers. TCRdb's table, derived via immunoSEQ multiplex PCR, lists solely in-frame clones and lacks some. The table has roughly 190,000 clones, more than 80% seen once. The receptor was isolated from a woman aged 50 to 65 in good health and CMV-seropositive. The chain has TRBV9 and TRBJ1-3, with D unclear. The specimen sequenced was PBMCs. CDR3 bases: TGTGCCAGCAGCGTAGTGGCGGGCTCTGGAAACACCATATATTTT. Translating gives CASSVVAGSGNTIYF.